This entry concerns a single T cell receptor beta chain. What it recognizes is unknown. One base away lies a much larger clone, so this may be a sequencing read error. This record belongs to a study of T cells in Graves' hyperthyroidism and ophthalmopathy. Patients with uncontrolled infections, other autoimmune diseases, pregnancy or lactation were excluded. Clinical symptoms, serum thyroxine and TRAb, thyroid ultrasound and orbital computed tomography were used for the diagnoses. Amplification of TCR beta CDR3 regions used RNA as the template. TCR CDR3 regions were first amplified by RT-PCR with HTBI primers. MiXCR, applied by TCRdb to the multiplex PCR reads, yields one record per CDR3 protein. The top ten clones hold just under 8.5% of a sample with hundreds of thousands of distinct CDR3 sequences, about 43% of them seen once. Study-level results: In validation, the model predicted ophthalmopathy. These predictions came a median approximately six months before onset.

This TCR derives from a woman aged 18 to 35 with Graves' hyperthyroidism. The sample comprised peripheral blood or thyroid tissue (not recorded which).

CDR3 bases: TGTGCCAGCGGCTTCGTGGGGCAAGGGAATCAGCCCCAGCATTTT. Encoded protein: CASGFVGQGNQPQHF. The V gene is TRBV7-2, the J gene TRBJ1-5; a weak D match, TRBD1 (5 bases). The germline V gene has CDR1 SGHTA and CDR2 FQGNSA. The CDR3 consists of 15 residues.